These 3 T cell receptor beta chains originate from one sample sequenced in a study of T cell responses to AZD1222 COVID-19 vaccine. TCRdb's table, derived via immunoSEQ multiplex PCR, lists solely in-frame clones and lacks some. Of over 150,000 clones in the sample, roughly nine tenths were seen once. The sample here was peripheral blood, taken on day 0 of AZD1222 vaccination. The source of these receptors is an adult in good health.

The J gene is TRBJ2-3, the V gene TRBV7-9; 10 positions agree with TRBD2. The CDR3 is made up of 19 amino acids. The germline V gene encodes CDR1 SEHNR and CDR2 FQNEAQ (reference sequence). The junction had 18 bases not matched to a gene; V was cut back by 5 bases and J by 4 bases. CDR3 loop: CASSPRRAGGPLSPDTQYF. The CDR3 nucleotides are TGTGCCAGCAGCCCGCGGCGAGCGGGAGGGCCGTTGTCTCCAGATACGCAGTATTTT.

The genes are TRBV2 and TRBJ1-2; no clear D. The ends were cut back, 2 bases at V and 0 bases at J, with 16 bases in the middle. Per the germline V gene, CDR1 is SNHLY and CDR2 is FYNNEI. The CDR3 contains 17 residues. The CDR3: CASSELPPRISNYGYTF. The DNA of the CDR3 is TGTGCCAGCAGTGAACTCCCACCACGGATATCTAACTATGGCTACACCTTC. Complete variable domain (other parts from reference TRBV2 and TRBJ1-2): EPEVTQTPSHQVTQMGQEVILRCVPISNHLYFYWYRQILGQKVEFLVSFYNNEISEKSEIFDDQFSVERPDGSNFTLKIRSTKLEDSAMYFCASSELPPRISNYGYTFGSGTRLTVV.

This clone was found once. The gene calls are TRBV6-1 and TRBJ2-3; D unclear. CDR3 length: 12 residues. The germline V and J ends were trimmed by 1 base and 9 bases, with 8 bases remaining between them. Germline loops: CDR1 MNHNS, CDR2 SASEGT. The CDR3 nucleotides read TGTGCCAGCAGTGAAGGGATAGGGACGCAGTATTTT. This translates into CASSEGIGTQYF.